The present entry profiles one T cell receptor beta chain with its context. Germline lookup yields CDR1 LNHDA and CDR2 SQIVND (reference sequence). The CDR3 totals 16 residues. Unmatched junction bases numbered 10, after V lost 6 bases and J lost 2 bases. Authors' processing steps: How many nucleated cells were present was estimated from reference gene primer amplification. Produced via immunoSEQ multiplex PCR; TCRdb's table is partial and in-frame only. The V and J calls and clone size are taken from that table; D and trimming were inferred from the DNA. The sample consists of 250,000 to 350,000 clones, roughly 90% of them appearing once. The sample is drawn from a study of blood T cell repertoires in COVID-19. Study summary: Acute-phase and convalescent COVID-19 samples originated in the United States, Italy and Spain. The analysed material was cDNA or gDNA that came from T cells, B-cell-depleted T cells, or PBMCs.

The chain has TRBV19 and TRBJ2-3; 8 bases are a match to TRBD1. The receptor was derived from a woman aged 50 to 65 who had recovered from COVID-19. Sequenced: peripheral blood. CDR3 loop: CASRKRQGLITDTQYF. The CDR3 DNA follows: TGTGCCAGTAGGAAGCGACAGGGGCTGATCACAGATACGCAGTATTTT.